The clone carrying this T cell receptor (beta chain) was picked up a small number of times. The record originates from a study of blood T cells in healthy people across ages. Sample-barcoded 5' priming and a J-beta primer mix drove a second PCR of roughly 6 to 12 cycles. A single record per CDR3 protein comes from TCRdb applying MiXCR to the 5' RACE reads. This sample has hundreds of thousands of distinct CDR3 sequences, with roughly 29% found just once. V dropped 3 bases and J dropped 12; count of bases not matched to a gene: 4. The CDR3 covers 10 residues. The germline gives CDR1 SQVTM, CDR2 ANQGSEA. Each sample had at least 7 million PBMCs isolated.

Sample: blood. V usage is TRBV29-1 and J usage is TRBJ1-2; 7 bases align to TRBD1. The source is a woman in her sixties or seventies in good health. This CDR3 is CSVDRGLDTF. The CDR3 bases are TGCAGCGTTGACAGGGGGTTGGACACCTTC.